Below are 25 T cell receptor beta chains sequenced from a single sample in a study of T-cell memory formation after mild COVID-19. TCRdb re-analysed the 5' RACE reads in MiXCR, keeping a single row per CDR3 protein. The repertoire holds 450,000 to 650,000 distinct CDR3 sequences, about a fifth seen once, with about 8.2% in the top ten. The sample comprised PBMCs or a T cell subset sorted from them (not recorded which). These receptors originate from an adult woman who had mild COVID-19 (a few samples of this study predate the infection). Cell type and time point are not known.

This clonotype was recorded a few times. The chain has TRBV18 and TRBJ2-2; perhaps TRBD2 as D (6 bases). Deletions cut 2 bases from V and 5 bases from J, with 15 bases between. The CDR3 loop spans 16 amino acids. Germline V gene sequence: CDR1 KGHSH, CDR2 LQKENI. Here the CDR3 reads CASSPEGAAGTGELFF. Here the CDR3 DNA reads TGTGCCAGCTCACCAGAAGGGGCCGCGGGGACCGGGGAGCTGTTTTTT.

J is TRBJ1-4 and V is TRBV27; no firm D call. CDR1 and CDR2 from the germline V gene are MNHEY and SMNVEV (reference sequence). This CDR3 has 14 amino acids. The V end lost 5 bases, the J end lost 7 bases, and 14 bases lay between the germline ends. CDR3 coding DNA: TGTGCCAGCAGTAGTCGATGGGCCAGTGAAAAACTGTTTTTT. Amino acids: CASSSRWASEKLFF.

V usage is TRBV18 and J usage is TRBJ2-5; the D call may be TRBD1 or TRBD2 (6 bases each). Looked up from germline, CDR1 is KGHSH and CDR2 is LQKENI. The CDR3 contains 16 residues. V dropped 4 bases and J dropped 1 base, with 16 bases sitting between them. DNA of the CDR3: TGTGCCAGCTCACTCATTCCCGGGGGCGTCCAAGAGACCCAGTACTTC. This codes for CASSLIPGGVQETQYF.

This clonotype turned up a few times. The CDR3 DNA follows: TGTGCCAGCAGTTACAGGTCGTCCACAGATACGCAGTATTTT. Protein sequence: CASSYRSSTDTQYF. This chain connects TRBV6-6 to TRBJ2-3, with unresolved D. Trimming stripped 2 bases from V and 2 bases from J, with 8 bases between. The CDR3 is made up of 14 amino acids. Per germline, CDR1 MNHNY and CDR2 SVGAGI (reference sequence).

The chain uses TRBV27 and TRBJ2-2, with D uncertain. Trimming removed 7 bases at V and 7 bases at J, with 7 bases between. The CDR3 is 11 residues long. Germline V gives CDR1 MNHEY, CDR2 SMNVEV (reference sequence). The CDR3 protein is CASKRNGELFF. For the CDR3, the DNA is TGTGCCAGCAAAAGGAACGGGGAGCTGTTTTTT.

The genes are TRBV10-3 and TRBJ2-3; 7 positions agree with TRBD2. The germline V gene has CDR1 ENHRY and CDR2 SYGVKD. The CDR3 extends over 14 amino acids. The junction had 9 bases not matched to a gene; V was cut back by 2 bases and J by 10 bases. For the CDR3, the DNA is TGTGCCATCAGTGAGGACGCGGGAGACCGGCCGCAGTATTTT. This encodes CAISEDAGDRPQYF.

The sample holds many counts of this clonotype. The V and J genes are TRBV7-3 and TRBJ2-5; D tentatively fits TRBD1 or TRBD2 (6 bases each). V gave up 0 bases and J gave up 4 bases, with 15 bases separating them. This CDR3 region has 16 residues. Germline V lookup: CDR1 SGHTA, CDR2 FQGTGA. CDR3 protein: CASSLTAGEDRETQYF. DNA of the CDR3: TGTGCCAGCAGCTTAACTGCAGGGGAGGATCGAGAGACCCAGTACTTC.

This clonotype was counted only a few times. The chain carries TRBV7-9 and TRBJ2-3; no firm D call. Germline V CDR1 and CDR2: SEHNR, FQNEAQ (reference sequence). The ends were cut back, 7 bases at V and 6 bases at J, with 20 bases in the middle. The CDR3 length is 15 residues. The DNA for the CDR3 is TGTGCCAGCATCGGTGGGCTATCTCAAATGGATACGCAGTATTTT. This codes for CASIGGLSQMDTQYF. Combining the CDR3 with reference TRBV7-9 and TRBJ2-3 gives the whole variable domain DTGVSQNPRHKITKRGQNVTFRCDPISEHNRLYWYRQTLGQGPEFLTYFQNEAQLEKSRLLSDRFSAERPKGSFSTLEIQRTEQGDSAMYLCASIGGLSQMDTQYFGPGTRLTVL.

This clonotype was observed a handful of times. The chain uses TRBV19 and TRBJ1-2, with a weak D call TRBD1 (5 bases). The CDR3 is made up of 12 amino acids. Germline CDR1 reads LNHDA; CDR2 reads SQIVND (reference sequence). Trimming cost V 4 bases and J 4 bases, with 7 bases left between them. The CDR3 is CASSKQVYGYTF. The CDR3 region has the DNA TGTGCCAGTAGTAAACAGGTCTATGGCTACACCTTC.

V is TRBV7-9 and J is TRBJ2-5; the D gene is possibly TRBD2 (6 bases). The CDR3 runs 15 residues. CDR1 and CDR2 (germline): SEHNR, FQNEAQ (reference sequence). V was trimmed by 4 bases and J by 5 bases, leaving 17 bases between them. Here the CDR3 DNA reads TGTGCCAGCAGCTCCAAGGAGGGGAAGGTGGAGACCCAGTACTTC. Protein sequence: CASSSKEGKVETQYF.

This chain uses TRBV4-2 with TRBJ2-1, with 12 bases fitting TRBD2. CDR3 length: 16 residues. Germline values: CDR1 LGHNA, CDR2 YNFKEQ. With V trimmed by 5 bases and J by 2 bases, 4 bases remained unmatched. The DNA for the CDR3 is TGTGCCAGCAGCGGGGCTAGCGGGGGGGCCTACAATGAGCAGTTCTTC. It yields the protein CASSGASGGAYNEQFF.

This clonotype was recorded a few times. This chain links TRBV7-8 with TRBJ1-1, with D maybe TRBD1 (6 bases). V dropped 2 bases and J dropped 0 bases, with 13 bases sitting between them. The CDR3 consists of 16 residues. Germline V gene lookup returns CDR1 SGHVS and CDR2 FQNEAQ. CDR3 DNA sequence: TGTGCCAGCAGCTTAATGGGGGCCGGAGTGAACACTGAAGCTTTCTTT. It codes for CASSLMGAGVNTEAFF.

The chain uses TRBV20-1 and TRBJ1-1; D unclear. Germline V gives CDR1 DFQATT, CDR2 SNEGSKA (reference sequence). V dropped 1 base and J dropped 2 bases, with 11 bases sitting between them. This CDR3 has 14 residues. CDR3 loop: CSARGERTNTEAFF. CDR3 coding DNA: TGCAGTGCTAGAGGGGAGAGGACTAACACTGAAGCTTTCTTT.

This clonotype has a handful of counts. This sequence joins TRBV18 and TRBJ2-7, with D possibly matching TRBD2 (6 bases). The length of the CDR3 is 14 residues. Germline V gives CDR1 KGHSH, CDR2 LQKENI. V gave up 5 bases and J gave up 3 bases, with 14 bases separating them. DNA for the CDR3: TGTGCCAGCTCAGATCGCGGGAATGACTACGAGCAGTACTTC. It specifies CASSDRGNDYEQYF.

The chain joins TRBV11-1 to TRBJ2-1; tentatively, D is TRBD1 (6 bases). CDR3 length: 15 residues. V shed 5 bases and J shed 3 bases, with 14 bases lying between them. Germline CDR1 reads SGHAT; CDR2 reads FQDESV (reference sequence). CDR3 bases: TGTGCCAGCAGCCGGCGAGGGGGTCTCTACAATGAGCAGTTCTTC. It is translated as CASSRRGGLYNEQFF.

This rearrangement joins TRBV12-3 or TRBV12-4 to TRBJ2-2; TRBD2 agrees at 7 bases. The CDR3 is made up of 13 amino acids. V trimming: 8 bases; J trimming: 9 bases; junction bases outside the gene matches: 9. The CDR3 protein is CASGRQGGRELFF. The CDR3 nucleotides read TGTGCCAGCGGTCGGCAGGGAGGGAGGGAGCTGTTTTTT.

The rearrangement links TRBV9 to TRBJ2-2; tentative D call: TRBD2 (6 bases). The CDR3 extends over 14 amino acids. Germline V lookup: CDR1 SGDLS, CDR2 YYNGEE. V was trimmed by 9 bases and J by 1 base, leaving 13 bases between them. The CDR3 sequence is CATQPGGNTGELFF. In DNA, the CDR3 is TGTGCCACCCAACCCGGGGGGAACACCGGGGAGCTGTTTTTT.

In its sample, this clonotype was seen many times. The V call is TRBV6-5, the J call TRBJ1-1, with TRBD1 as a possible D gene (6 bases). V shed 6 bases and J shed 3 bases, with 11 bases lying between them. The CDR3 consists of 13 residues. Germline lookup yields CDR1 MNHEY and CDR2 SVGAGI. CDR3 protein: CASSSTGYTEAFF. CDR3 DNA: TGTGCCAGCAGCTCCACAGGGTACACTGAAGCTTTCTTT.

The chain recombines TRBV7-9 with TRBJ1-6; D gene ambiguous. The CDR3 consists of 13 residues. Germline V gives CDR1 SEHNR, CDR2 FQNEAQ (reference sequence). Deletions cut 4 bases from V and 9 bases from J, with 10 bases between. CDR3 protein: CASSSSILSPLHF. Written as DNA, the CDR3 is TGTGCCAGCAGCTCATCGATCCTTTCACCCCTCCACTTT.

This clonotype was seen a single time. A much larger clone is a single base away; this may be a read error. The chain combines TRBV7-9 with TRBJ1-1; no clear D. V was shortened by 1 base and J by 6 bases, with 6 bases between the two germline ends. The V gene's germline CDR1 is SEHNR and CDR2 FQNEAQ (reference sequence). The CDR3 extends over 12 amino acids. DNA of the CDR3: TGTGCCAGCAGCTTAGAGGTCGCTGAAGCTTTCTTT. Its translation: CASSLEVAEAFF. The complete variable domain, with remaining parts taken from reference TRBV7-9 and TRBJ1-1, reads DTGVSQNPRHKITKRGQNVTFRCDPISEHNRLYWYRQTLGQGPEFLTYFQNEAQLEKSRLLSDRFSAERPKGSFSTLEIQRTEQGDSAMYLCASSLEVAEAFFGQGTRLTVV.

This clonotype was picked up a small number of times. The rearrangement joins TRBV7-9 to TRBJ2-5; unclear D gene. The CDR3 contains 10 residues. Germline loops: CDR1 SEHNR, CDR2 FQNEAQ (reference sequence). Trimming removed 8 bases at V and 5 bases at J, with 6 bases between. CDR3 in amino acids: CASQAETQYF. The CDR3 coding sequence is TGTGCCAGCCAGGCGGAGACCCAGTACTTC.

The rearrangement links TRBV20-1 to TRBJ2-7; the D is unclear. Between the trimmed V and J ends, which lost 1 base and 6 bases, there was a span of 7 bases. Per the germline V gene, CDR1 is DFQATT and CDR2 is SNEGSKA (reference sequence). This CDR3 is built from 11 residues. CDR3 loop: CSARGTGEQYF. As DNA, the CDR3 is TGCAGTGCTAGAGGGACGGGCGAGCAGTACTTC.

The chain recombines TRBV5-5 with TRBJ2-1; no reliable D call. Germline loops: CDR1 SGHKS, CDR2 YYEKEE (reference sequence). The V and J ends lost 4 bases and 5 bases respectively, with 13 bases between them. The CDR3 is made up of 14 amino acids. CDR3 region: CASSPNGVNNEQFF. CDR3 nucleotide sequence: TGTGCCAGCAGCCCCAATGGGGTTAACAATGAGCAGTTCTTC. The full variable domain, in which reference TRBV5-5 and TRBJ2-1 provide the parts outside the CDR3, is DAGVTQSPTHLIKTRGQQVTLRCSPISGHKSVSWYQQVLGQGPQFIFQYYEKEERGRGNFPDRFSARQFPNYSSELNVNALLLGDSALYLCASSPNGVNNEQFFGPGTRLTVL.

This clonotype was seen more than once but under ten times. A read error may account for a junction end that differs from germline. This rearrangement joins TRBV7-7 to TRBJ2-1; tentative D call: TRBD2 (6 bases). The germline V gene has CDR1 SSHAT and CDR2 FNYEAQ (reference sequence). The CDR3 runs to 15 residues. The CDR3 region has the DNA TGTGCTAGCAGCCAAAGCGGACTAAGTAACAATGAGCAGTTCTTC. Its protein product is CASSQSGLSNNEQFF.

The chain links TRBV6-2 or TRBV6-3 to TRBJ1-5; perhaps TRBD1 as D (6 bases). Trimming took off 3 bases at V and 2 bases at J, with 11 bases between the two ends. CDR3 length: 15 amino acids. Per the germline V gene, CDR1 is MNHEY and CDR2 is SVGEGT. The CDR3 spells CASSYGGAGNQPQHF. The CDR3 DNA sequence: TGTGCCAGCAGTTATGGGGGGGCCGGCAATCAGCCCCAGCATTTT.